The 11 T cell receptor beta chains given below trace back to one sample, sequenced in a study of blood T cell repertoires in COVID-19. The repertoire was sequenced with immunoSEQ multiplex PCR; TCRdb's copy has only in-frame clones and lacks some. The sample has about 320,000 clones, 90% seen once; the top ten hold 3.5% to 5%. Input material: PBMCs or T cells enriched from blood (not recorded which). These receptors originate from a woman under 40 who had been exposed to COVID-19.

The chain carries TRBV7-9 and TRBJ1-5; D is unresolved. Trimming cost V 1 base and J 5 bases, with 6 bases left between them. CDR1 SEHNR and CDR2 FQNEAQ come from the germline V gene (reference sequence). The CDR3 sequence is 13 residues long. This CDR3 reads CASSLGVDQPQHF. The CDR3 bases are TGTGCCAGCAGCTTAGGTGTAGATCAGCCCCAGCATTTT. The full variable domain, in which reference TRBV7-9 and TRBJ1-5 provide the parts outside the CDR3, is DTGVSQNPRHKITKRGQNVTFRCDPISEHNRLYWYRQTLGQGPEFLTYFQNEAQLEKSRLLSDRFSAERPKGSFSTLEIQRTEQGDSAMYLCASSLGVDQPQHFGDGTRLSIL.

The chain is built from TRBV13 and TRBJ2-3, with D unresolved. The CDR3 spans 17 residues. Per germline, CDR1 PRHDT and CDR2 FYEKMQ (reference sequence). The germline V and J ends were trimmed by 5 bases and 1 base, with 19 bases remaining between them. CDR3 DNA sequence: TGTGCCAGCAGCCACCCGGAGTACCCCTCTGGCACAGATACGCAGTATTTT. It codes for CASSHPEYPSGTDTQYF.

This sequence joins TRBV19 and TRBJ1-2; a possible D gene is TRBD1 (5 bases). Germline-derived CDR1 and CDR2 are LNHDA and SQIVND (reference sequence). The CDR3 length is 14 residues. V was shortened by 3 bases and J by 4 bases, with 12 bases between the two germline ends. The CDR3 protein is CASSIGRGVYGYTF. CDR3 bases: TGTGCCAGTAGTATTGGGAGGGGAGTCTATGGCTACACCTTC.

The chain uses TRBV2 and TRBJ1-4; no firm D call. CDR1 and CDR2 (germline): SNHLY, FYNNEI. CDR3 length equals 14 residues. V lost 4 bases, J lost 6 bases, and 12 bases lay in between. In DNA, the CDR3 is TGTGCCAGCAGTGCCGGCATGGAGGATGAAAAACTGTTTTTT. Translating it yields CASSAGMEDEKLFF.

The chain carries TRBV18 and TRBJ1-4; 9 positions match TRBD1. The CDR3 covers 16 residues. The junction had 6 bases not matched to a gene; V was cut back by 2 bases and J by 5 bases. Germline V lookup: CDR1 KGHSH, CDR2 LQKENI. This CDR3 reads CASSPRTGTGNEKLFF. Written as DNA, the CDR3 is TGTGCCAGCTCACCAAGAACCGGGACAGGGAATGAAAAACTGTTTTTT.

This clone turned up a few times. The rearrangement joins TRBV15 to TRBJ2-5, with TRBD2 matching over 8 bases. The germline V gene encodes CDR1 LNHNV and CDR2 YYDKDF (reference sequence). The CDR3 has 15 residues. The junction had 3 bases not matched to a gene; V was cut back by 1 base and J by 2 bases. CDR3 bases: TGTGCCACCAGCAGAGTTACTAGCGGACAAGAGACCCAGTACTTC. Encoded protein: CATSRVTSGQETQYF.

This clone was detected only a few times. The chain employs TRBV5-6 and TRBJ2-6; 8 bases line up with TRBD1. Germline CDR1 is SGHDT and CDR2 is YYEEEE. The CDR3 has 14 amino acids. The junction had 4 bases not matched to a gene; V was cut back by 3 bases and J by 8 bases. In DNA, the CDR3 is TGTGCCAGCAGCTCCCGGACAGGGACCAACGTCCTGACTTTC. This sequence encodes CASSSRTGTNVLTF.

As DNA, the CDR3 is TGTGCCAGCAGCTCGGACTCAGATACGCAGTATTTT. Its translation is CASSSDSDTQYF. The chain carries TRBV7-9 and TRBJ2-3, with D possibly being TRBD2 (5 bases). The germline gives CDR1 SEHNR, CDR2 FQNEAQ (reference sequence). The ends were cut back, 4 bases at V and 4 bases at J, with 6 bases in the middle. The CDR3 is made up of 12 amino acids.

V gene TRBV27 combines with J gene TRBJ1-2, with 8 bases lining up with TRBD1. The CDR3 spans 13 residues. Trimming removed 6 bases from V and 4 bases from J; junction bases left unmatched: 4. The germline CDR1 and CDR2 sequences are MNHEY and SMNVEV (reference sequence). The CDR3 bases are TGTGCCAGCAGCGACAGGGGTAGCTATGGCTACACCTTC. Translating gives CASSDRGSYGYTF.

The chain is built from TRBV3-1 (or the pseudogene TRBV3-2) and TRBJ2-7; TRBD1 aligns across 8 bases. The CDR3 sequence is 16 residues long. The germline gives CDR1 LGHDT, CDR2 YNNKEL (reference sequence). J lost 2 bases, V lost 4 bases, and 10 bases had no gene match. The CDR3 region has the DNA TGTGCCAGCAGCCCGAAACTGGACAGGGTCGCCTACGAGCAGTACTTC. The encoded protein is CASSPKLDRVAYEQYF.

Only one count was recorded for this clone. The chain combines TRBV5-4 with TRBJ1-2; 10 bases are a match to TRBD1. This CDR3 is built from 15 residues. Losses at the gene ends were 2 bases for V and 3 bases for J; bases not matched to a gene: 4. Germline V gives CDR1 SGHNT, CDR2 YYREEE (reference sequence). CDR3 residues: CASSLGTGVDYGYTF. The CDR3 DNA reads TGTGCCAGCAGCTTAGGGACAGGGGTGGACTATGGCTACACCTTC.